These 5 T cell receptor beta chains share one sample of origin, sequenced in a study of technical replicates of blood from several donors. Libraries were prepared by immunoSEQ multiplex PCR; TCRdb keeps only in-frame clonotypes and omits some of them. The profile shows about 100,000 clones, approximately 93% of them singletons. Sequencing was done on a sample of T cells isolated from PBMCs. The source of these receptors is a human donor in good health.

The chain couples TRBV28 to TRBJ2-7; 7 bases match TRBD1. The CDR3 extends over 13 amino acids. Germline V gene lookup returns CDR1 MDHEN and CDR2 SYDVKM. With 10 bases clipped from V and 6 bases from J, the junction kept 12 bases outside the gene matches. DNA of the CDR3: TGTGCCACCAAACAGGGGTGGTCATCCGAGCAGTACTTC. It specifies CATKQGWSSEQYF.

The rearrangement joins TRBV11-2 to TRBJ1-6, with a tentative D call TRBD1 (5 bases). Looked up from germline, CDR1 is SGHAT and CDR2 is FQNNGV. Trimming pared 4 bases from V and 12 bases from J, leaving 10 bases between. CDR3 size: 12 residues. CDR3 loop: CASSSEGLPLHF. The CDR3 bases are TGTGCCAGCAGCTCGGAGGGGCTACCCCTCCACTTT.

The chain uses TRBV10-3 and TRBJ2-2; no clear D. Trimming cost V 2 bases and J 1 base, with 5 bases left between them. Germline CDR1 ENHRY, CDR2 SYGVKD. CDR3 length equals 14 residues. This CDR3 reads CAISENRNTGELFF. The DNA for the CDR3 is TGTGCCATCAGTGAGAACAGGAACACCGGGGAGCTGTTTTTT.

The chain recombines TRBV9 with TRBJ1-5; maybe TRBD1 (5 bases). The V gene lost 0 bases and the J gene lost 11 bases, with 12 bases spanning the gap. This CDR3 contains 13 residues. Germline V gene lookup returns CDR1 SGDLS and CDR2 YYNGEE. This CDR3 is CASSVATWGAQHF. The CDR3 bases are TGTGCCAGCAGCGTAGCTACTTGGGGGGCCCAGCATTTT. Complete variable domain (other parts from reference TRBV9 and TRBJ1-5): DSGVTQTPKHLITATGQRVTLRCSPRSGDLSVYWYQQSLDQGLQFLIQYYNGEERAKGNILERFSAQQFPDLHSELNLSSLELGDSALYFCASSVATWGAQHFGDGTRLSIL.

This chain joins TRBV18 and TRBJ1-1, with D unclear. The CDR3 contains 13 residues. Germline CDR1 KGHSH, CDR2 LQKENI. With 8 bases removed from V and 3 bases from J, the gap between germline ends came to 13 bases. The CDR3 bases are TGTGCCAGCCAAGTGGGAGGGTACACTGAAGCTTTCTTT. Its translation: CASQVGGYTEAFF.